The sequence of this TCR beta chain was determined in a study of T cell responses to AZD1222 COVID-19 vaccine. Trimming stripped 5 bases from V and 7 bases from J, with 9 bases between. CDR3 length: 12 amino acids. The germline V gene encodes CDR1 SGHVS and CDR2 FQNEAQ. Points from the study as a whole: Among those given AZD1222, only six were seropositive at baseline. Once two AZD1222 doses were given, Spike-specific TCR breadth and depth went up. Mapped onto spike, vaccine-associated CD4 TCRs spanned it and were dominant at 160-218 and 743-854.

On this clone: Its antigen is currently unknown.

Assay used: immunoSEQ multiplex PCR; TCRdb lists only in-frame clones, some missing. The table lists over 150,000 clones, 90% of them singletons, with 1.5% in the top ten. The origin of this receptor is an adult in good health. Here the sequenced sample was peripheral blood, taken on day 0 of AZD1222 vaccination. The chain joins TRBV7-8 to TRBJ2-1; no reliable D call. The CDR3 reads CASSPPVNEQFF. The CDR3 coding sequence is TGTGCCAGCAGCCCCCCCGTGAATGAGCAGTTCTTC. The variable domain in full, completed from reference TRBV7-8 and TRBJ2-1, reads GAGVSQSPRYKVAKRGQDVALRCDPISGHVSLFWYQQALGQGPEFLTYFQNEAQLDKSGLPSDRFFAERPEGSVSTLKIQRTQQEDSAVYLCASSPPVNEQFFGPGTRLTVL.